The 11 T cell receptor beta chains below were found in one sample sequenced in a study of PD-1 blockade in classical Hodgkin lymphoma. Brentuximab vedotin exposure varied among the patients, all of whom had relapsed after autologous stem cell transplantation. Method: immunoSEQ multiplex PCR; TCRdb's copy keeps in-frame clones and lacks some. The sample yields 20,000 to 30,000 clones, approximately 80% seen once. The sequences come from peripheral blood mononuclear cells (PBMCs), collected before the second cycle of nivolumab. The receptors come from a human donor with classical Hodgkin lymphoma.

The chain is built from TRBV11-2 and TRBJ2-3; possible D gene TRBD2, 5 bases. Trimming took off 3 bases at V and 0 bases at J, with 7 bases between the two ends. This CDR3 is built from 14 residues. The germline V gene has CDR1 SGHAT and CDR2 FQNNGV. CDR3 coding DNA: TGTGCCAGCAGCTTCGGGGTGAGCACAGATACGCAGTATTTT. As protein: CASSFGVSTDTQYF.

The chain has TRBV6-6 and TRBJ1-4; 8 nucleotides line up with TRBD1. The germline CDR1 and CDR2 sequences are MNHNY and SVGAGI (reference sequence). The CDR3 is made up of 14 amino acids. V lost 4 bases to trimming and J lost 3 bases; unmatched junction nucleotides: 1. The CDR3 spells CASSSGQANEKLFF. The CDR3 nucleotides read TGTGCCAGCAGTTCGGGACAGGCTAATGAAAAACTGTTTTTT.

The chain has TRBV6-1 and TRBJ1-2; TRBD1 matches 8 bases. The germline V gene has CDR1 MNHNS and CDR2 SASEGT. The CDR3 has 12 residues. V lost 3 bases, J lost 6 bases, and 0 bases stayed unmatched. CDR3 amino acids: CASSEDRDGYTF. The CDR3 region has the DNA TGTGCCAGCAGTGAGGACAGGGATGGCTACACCTTC.

The genes are TRBV11-2 and TRBJ2-1, with 10 bases identical to TRBD2. The V segment lost 4 bases and the J segment 6 bases; nucleotides outside the gene matches: 12. This CDR3 has 17 amino acids. The V gene's germline CDR1 is SGHAT and CDR2 FQNNGV. CDR3 nucleotide sequence: TGTGCCAGCAGCTACCTAGTAGCGGGGGGACGCATCAATGAGCAGTTCTTC. Translating gives CASSYLVAGGRINEQFF.

This clone was observed a few times. The chain uses TRBV9 and TRBJ2-1; no firm D call. Per the germline V gene, CDR1 is SGDLS and CDR2 is YYNGEE. This CDR3 spans 11 amino acids. With 0 bases removed from V and 9 bases from J, the gap between germline ends came to 4 bases. As DNA, the CDR3 is TGTGCCAGCAGCGTAGCCAGTGAGCAGTTCTTC. Translation: CASSVASEQFF.

V and J are TRBV9 and TRBJ1-6, with 7 bases aligning to TRBD1. In germline, CDR1 is SGDLS, CDR2 YYNGEE. Germline trimming cut 3 bases from V and 7 bases from J; bases unmatched to any gene: 10. The CDR3 is 16 amino acids. DNA for the CDR3: TGTGCCAGCAGCGCGGGACAGAGTCTCAGGAATTCACCCCTCCACTTT. Its protein is CASSAGQSLRNSPLHF.

The gene calls are TRBV4-2 and TRBJ2-7, with 7 nucleotides matching TRBD1. Looked up from germline, CDR1 is LGHNA and CDR2 is YNFKEQ. The CDR3 is 16 residues long. V was clipped by 3 bases and J by 1 base; unmatched bases: 9. The CDR3 coding sequence is TGTGCCAGCAGCCAGACAAGGACAGGTATGTCCTACGAGCAGTACTTC. This codes for CASSQTRTGMSYEQYF.

The chain uses TRBV6-5 and TRBJ1-1; 7 bases are shared with TRBD1. The CDR3 is 13 amino acids. Trimming cost V 6 bases and J 7 bases; bases outside gene matches: 8. CDR1 is MNHEY and CDR2 is SVGAGI in the germline V gene. Written as DNA, the CDR3 is TGTGCCAGCAGACCTCCTACAGGGGTTGAAGCTTTCTTT. It encodes CASRPPTGVEAFF.

The genes are TRBV4-3 and TRBJ1-4; 9 bases are a match to TRBD1. Germline V gene sequence: CDR1 LGHNA, CDR2 YSLEER. Unmatched junction bases numbered 9, after V lost 0 bases and J lost 10 bases. The CDR3 is 16 amino acids. In DNA, the CDR3 is TGCGCCAGCAGCCAAGAATCTTCGGGACAGGGAGGAAAACTGTTTTTT. Translation: CASSQESSGQGGKLFF.

The chain combines TRBV9 with TRBJ1-2; tentatively, D is TRBD1 (6 bases). This CDR3 has 15 residues. Germline V gene lookup returns CDR1 SGDLS and CDR2 YYNGEE. Deletions cut 7 bases from V and 1 base from J, with 17 bases between. The CDR3 DNA reads as TGTGCCAGCCGGCAGGGGCCATTTCTTAACTATGGCTACACCTTC. The encoded protein is CASRQGPFLNYGYTF. Together with reference TRBV9 and TRBJ1-2, the CDR3 gives the full variable domain: DSGVTQTPKHLITATGQRVTLRCSPRSGDLSVYWYQQSLDQGLQFLIQYYNGEERAKGNILERFSAQQFPDLHSELNLSSLELGDSALYFCASRQGPFLNYGYTFGSGTRLTVV.

The chain joins TRBV19 to TRBJ1-1; weak D call: TRBD1 (5 bases). The CDR3 runs 15 residues. Per the germline V gene, CDR1 is LNHDA and CDR2 is SQIVND (reference sequence). V lost 6 bases, J lost 0 bases, and 14 bases lay in between. CDR3 nucleotides: TGTGCCAGTAGCGACGGGACCTTGATGAACACTGAAGCTTTCTTT. Protein sequence: CASSDGTLMNTEAFF.